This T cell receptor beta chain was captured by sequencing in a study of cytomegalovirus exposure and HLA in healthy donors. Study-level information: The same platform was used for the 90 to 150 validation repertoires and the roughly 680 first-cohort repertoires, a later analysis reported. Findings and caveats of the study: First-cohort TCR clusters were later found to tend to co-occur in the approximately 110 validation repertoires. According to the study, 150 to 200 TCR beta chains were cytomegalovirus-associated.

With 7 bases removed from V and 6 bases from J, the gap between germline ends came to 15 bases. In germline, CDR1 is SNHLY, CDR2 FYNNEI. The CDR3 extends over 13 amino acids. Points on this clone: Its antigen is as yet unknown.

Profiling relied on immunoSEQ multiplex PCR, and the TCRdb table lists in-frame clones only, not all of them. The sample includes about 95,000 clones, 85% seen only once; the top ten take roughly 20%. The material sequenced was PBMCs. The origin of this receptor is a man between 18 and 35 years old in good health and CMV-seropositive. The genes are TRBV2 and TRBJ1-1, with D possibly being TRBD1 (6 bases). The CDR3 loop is CASNWRGGPEAFF. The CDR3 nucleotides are TGTGCCAGCAACTGGAGGGGGGGGCCTGAAGCTTTCTTT.